This T cell receptor beta chain is from a study of cytomegalovirus exposure and HLA in healthy donors. Whole-study findings and limits: In vitro experiments confirmed that a few CMV-associated chains were specific for CMV antigens. The HLA-A and HLA-B alleles of most subjects were reportedly predicted accurately from TCR beta sequences.

Concerning this clone: Its antigen is unknown.

Trimming left V 3 bases short and J 2 bases short, with 8 bases between. CDR1 is SNHLY and CDR2 is FYNNEI in the germline V gene. This CDR3 comprises 13 residues. Primers: 60 Vbeta forward and 13 Jbeta reverse. The repertoire was sequenced with immunoSEQ multiplex PCR; TCRdb's copy has only in-frame clones and lacks some. The sample shows roughly 150,000 clones, 75% of them seen only once. The sequence was obtained from a man aged 18 to 30 in good health and CMV-seropositive. Sequenced sample: PBMCs. The rearrangement uses TRBV2 and TRBJ2-7; D uncertain. CDR3 bases: TGTGCCAGCAGTGATTTTACAACCTACGAGCAGTACTTC. This sequence encodes CASSDFTTYEQYF.